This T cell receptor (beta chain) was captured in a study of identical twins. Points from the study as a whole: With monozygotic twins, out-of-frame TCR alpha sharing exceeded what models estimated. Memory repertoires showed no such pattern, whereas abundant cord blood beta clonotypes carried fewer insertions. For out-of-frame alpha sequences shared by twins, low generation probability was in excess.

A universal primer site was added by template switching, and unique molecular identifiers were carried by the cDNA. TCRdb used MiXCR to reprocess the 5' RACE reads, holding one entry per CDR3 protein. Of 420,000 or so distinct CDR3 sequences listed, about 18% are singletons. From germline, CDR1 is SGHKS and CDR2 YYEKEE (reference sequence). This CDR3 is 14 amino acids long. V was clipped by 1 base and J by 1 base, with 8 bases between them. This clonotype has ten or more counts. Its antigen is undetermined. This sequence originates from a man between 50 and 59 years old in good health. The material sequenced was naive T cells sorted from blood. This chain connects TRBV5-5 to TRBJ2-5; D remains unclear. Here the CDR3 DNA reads TGTGCCAGCAGCTTGAAGAACTTCCAAGAGACCCAGTACTTC. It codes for CASSLKNFQETQYF.